The 29 T cell receptor beta chains below come from one sample, sequenced in a study of OX40 agonist ivuxolimab in advanced cancers. The table came from immunoSEQ multiplex PCR; TCRdb's copy has only in-frame clones and leaves some out. The sample has 70,000 to 100,000 clones, around four fifths seen once. The sequencing here drew on CD4+ or CD8+ T cells sorted from blood, taken in a trial of the OX40 agonist ivuxolimab. These receptors were taken from an adult with an advanced solid tumor such as melanoma, head and neck, liver or kidney cancer.

J is TRBJ1-5 and V is TRBV7-8; D unresolved. This CDR3 region has 14 residues. Germline CDR1 SGHVS, CDR2 FQNEAQ. The ends were cut back, 2 bases at V and 5 bases at J, with 10 bases in the middle. The CDR3 bases are TGTGCCAGCAGCTTATTTAGGTCTGATCAGCCCCAGCATTTT. Its translation is CASSLFRSDQPQHF.

V and J are TRBV2 and TRBJ2-4; 9 positions match TRBD1. This CDR3 contains 16 residues. Trimming cost V 7 bases and J 2 bases; bases outside gene matches: 9. Germline CDR1 SNHLY, CDR2 FYNNEI. CDR3 amino acids: CASTPRTGVTKNIQYF. In nucleotides, the CDR3 is TGTGCCAGCACCCCTCGGACAGGGGTGACCAAAAACATTCAGTACTTC.

This rearrangement joins TRBV5-1 to TRBJ2-4; 8 bases align to TRBD1. V lost 1 base and J lost 7; bases outside the gene matches: 4. The CDR3 extends over 14 amino acids. Germline CDR1 is SGHRS and CDR2 is YFSETQ. This chain's CDR3 is CASSLSGGSNIQYF. DNA for the CDR3: TGCGCCAGCAGCTTGTCAGGGGGCAGCAACATTCAGTACTTC.

The CDR3 spells CASSLAGRLKEQYF. CDR3 DNA sequence: TGTGCCAGCAGCTTGGCCGGAAGGTTAAAAGAGCAGTACTTC. The V gene is TRBV5-5, the J gene TRBJ2-7; D not certain. Trimming pared 0 bases from V and 7 bases from J, leaving 14 bases between. Germline CDR1 is SGHKS and CDR2 is YYEKEE (reference sequence). The CDR3 loop spans 14 amino acids.

The chain uses TRBV19 and TRBJ1-2, with D hard to call. Germline V gives CDR1 LNHDA, CDR2 SQIVND (reference sequence). The CDR3 runs to 14 residues. Between the trimmed V and J ends, which lost 7 bases and 4 bases, there was a span of 16 bases. The CDR3 reads CASTPGGPAYGYTF. The CDR3, as DNA: TGTGCCAGTACCCCGGGAGGGCCGGCCTATGGCTACACCTTC.

The chain recombines TRBV11-3 with TRBJ2-7; 8 positions match TRBD2. The V gene end was trimmed by 2 bases and the J gene end by 11 bases; junction bases not matched to a gene: 8. The CDR3 is 13 residues long. The germline CDR1 and CDR2 sequences are SGHNT and YENEEA. CDR3 sequence (DNA): TGTGCCAGCAGCTTATCAAGCGGGGGTCAGGAGTACTTC. Its protein is CASSLSSGGQEYF.

The rearrangement joins TRBV4-3 to TRBJ1-4; D call uncertain. Germline V gene lookup returns CDR1 LGHNA and CDR2 YSLEER. This CDR3 has 14 residues. Trimming took off 1 base at V and 10 bases at J, with 13 bases between the two ends. CDR3 nucleotides: TGCGCCAGCAGCCAAGGCAGTTTTGAGGGAAAACTGTTTTTT. It encodes CASSQGSFEGKLFF.

The chain carries TRBV7-9 and TRBJ1-1; D not resolved. Germline CDR1 SEHNR, CDR2 FQNEAQ (reference sequence). The CDR3 sequence is 13 residues long. V lost 0 bases and J 5 bases, leaving 7 bases between the germline ends. The CDR3 bases are TGTGCCAGCAGCTTAGCTGGGCTGACTGAAGCTTTCTTT. Residues: CASSLAGLTEAFF.

The J gene is TRBJ1-5, the V gene TRBV7-9; D perhaps matches TRBD1 (5 bases). This CDR3 region has 16 residues. Germline CDR1 SEHNR, CDR2 FQNEAQ (reference sequence). Trimming cost V 4 bases and J 7 bases, with 20 bases left between them. The CDR3 protein is CASSSHGQGGYQPQHF. DNA for the CDR3: TGTGCCAGCAGCTCCCACGGGCAGGGCGGGTACCAGCCCCAGCATTTT.

The gene calls are TRBV7-6 and TRBJ2-2; D is unclear. This CDR3 contains 14 residues. Trimming took off 1 base at V and 3 bases at J, with 6 bases between the two ends. Per germline, CDR1 SGHVS and CDR2 FNYEAQ. In DNA form, the CDR3 reads TGTGCCAGCAGCTTAGTGTCACACACCGGGGAGCTGTTTTTT. Translated, it gives CASSLVSHTGELFF.

This clone was seen once. V usage is TRBV5-1 and J usage is TRBJ2-5; 12 bases agree with TRBD2. The CDR3 sequence is 15 residues long. Looked up from germline, CDR1 is SGHRS and CDR2 is YFSETQ. The trim removed 6 bases at V and 2 bases at J, leaving 5 bases unmatched. This CDR3 reads CASTPGLAGQETQYF. Here the CDR3 DNA reads TGCGCCAGCACCCCTGGACTAGCGGGGCAAGAGACCCAGTACTTC.

This clone was seen a few times. J is TRBJ2-2 and V is TRBV10-3, with 7 bases matching TRBD1. V was pared by 4 bases and J by 8 bases, with 7 bases of the junction left unmatched. Germline loops: CDR1 ENHRY, CDR2 SYGVKD. This CDR3 contains 14 residues. CDR3 DNA sequence: TGTGCCATCAGTGGAACAGGGGTAGAGGGGGAGCTGTTTTTT. Its translation is CAISGTGVEGELFF.

The J gene is TRBJ1-2, the V gene TRBV5-5, with 9 bases that match TRBD1. Germline V lookup: CDR1 SGHKS, CDR2 YYEKEE (reference sequence). The CDR3 is 14 residues long. The ends lost 1 base at V and 4 bases at J; junction bases unmatched: 2. DNA of the CDR3: TGTGCCAGCAGCTTGACAGGGGGCGGCTATGGCTACACCTTC. Translation: CASSLTGGGYGYTF.

This sequence joins TRBV11-2 and TRBJ1-2; unclear D gene. Germline V gene sequence: CDR1 SGHAT, CDR2 FQNNGV. The V end was cut by 1 base, the J end by 6 bases, with 6 bases between. The CDR3 has 12 amino acids. The CDR3 nucleotides read TGTGCCAGCAGCTTAGGGAGGGATGGCTACACCTTC. It translates to CASSLGRDGYTF.

This chain links TRBV29-1 with TRBJ2-7; D possibly uses TRBD1 or TRBD2 (5 bases each). The CDR3 has 13 amino acids. Trimming took 6 bases from V and 2 from J, leaving 14 bases between them. CDR1 and CDR2 (germline): SQVTM, ANQGSEA. The CDR3 region is CSVTGTFTYEQYF. The CDR3 region has the DNA TGCAGCGTGACCGGGACGTTCACCTACGAGCAGTACTTC.

The chain has TRBV28 and TRBJ1-2; D is undetermined. This CDR3 has 12 residues. Trimming cost V 5 bases and J 5 bases, with 9 bases left between them. Germline V gene lookup returns CDR1 MDHEN and CDR2 SYDVKM. In nucleotides, the CDR3 is TGTGCCAGCAGTAAACTCCCTTATGGCTACACCTTC. Its protein is CASSKLPYGYTF.

J is TRBJ2-2 and V is TRBV5-4; 14 positions agree with TRBD2. CDR1 is SGHNT, CDR2 YYREEE, per germline (reference sequence). J lost 6 bases, V lost 4 bases, and 8 bases had no gene match. The CDR3 contains 17 residues. The CDR3 region is CASSDGTSGGRAGELFF. The DNA of the CDR3 is TGTGCCAGCAGCGACGGGACTAGCGGGGGAAGGGCCGGGGAGCTGTTTTTT.

The chain joins TRBV29-1 to TRBJ1-2; D not resolved. Deletions cut 5 bases from V and 8 bases from J, with 18 bases between. The CDR3 covers 13 residues. Germline-derived CDR1 and CDR2 are SQVTM and ANQGSEA. This CDR3 reads CSVSPSGQEGYTF. In DNA, the CDR3 is TGCAGCGTTTCACCTTCCGGGCAAGAAGGCTACACCTTC.

V is TRBV5-5 and J is TRBJ1-2; D possibly corresponds to TRBD1 (6 bases). CDR1 and CDR2 from the germline V gene are SGHKS and YYEKEE (reference sequence). CDR3 length: 15 amino acids. The V gene lost 4 bases and the J gene lost 7 bases, with 20 bases spanning the gap. In nucleotides, the CDR3 is TGTGCCAGCAGCGCACGGGACATCCCGTCGCGTGGCTACACCTTC. It encodes CASSARDIPSRGYTF.

The rearrangement links TRBV5-6 to TRBJ2-7; D could derive from TRBD1 or TRBD2 (6 bases each). CDR1 and CDR2 from the germline V gene are SGHDT and YYEEEE. CDR3 length equals 11 residues. The ends were cut back, 5 bases at V and 7 bases at J, with 10 bases in the middle. Here the CDR3 reads CASSGGREQYF. The CDR3 DNA sequence: TGTGCCAGCAGTGGGGGGCGTGAGCAGTACTTC.

This sequence joins TRBV6-5 and TRBJ1-2; 10 bases line up with TRBD1. V shed 6 bases, J shed 4 bases, and the junction held 5 bases outside the gene matches. Germline CDR1 and CDR2: MNHEY and SVGAGI. This CDR3 comprises 14 residues. This CDR3 reads CASRRDRGIYGYTF. The DNA for the CDR3 is TGTGCCAGCAGACGGGACAGGGGTATCTATGGCTACACCTTC.

The chain couples TRBV6-5 to TRBJ1-2, with no clear D. The CDR3 extends over 13 amino acids. Germline CDR1 is MNHEY and CDR2 is SVGAGI. Trimming removed 6 bases at V and 8 bases at J, with 16 bases between. CDR3 protein: CASRPTGMWGYTF. CDR3 bases: TGTGCCAGCAGGCCGACGGGGATGTGGGGCTACACCTTC.

V gene TRBV25-1 combines with J gene TRBJ2-2; 8 bases map to TRBD1. V was pared by 2 bases and J by 5 bases, with 4 bases of the junction left unmatched. Germline CDR1 and CDR2: MGHDK and SYGVNS. The CDR3 loop spans 15 amino acids. This CDR3 is CASSEGTGGTGELFF. The CDR3 DNA reads as TGTGCCAGCAGTGAAGGAACAGGGGGGACCGGGGAGCTGTTTTTT.

The V gene is TRBV7-2, the J gene TRBJ2-1, with D maybe TRBD2 (6 bases). V shed 5 bases and J shed 6 bases, with 20 bases lying between them. The CDR3 runs to 16 residues. Germline V gives CDR1 SGHTA, CDR2 FQGNSA. The CDR3 sequence is CASSQKGDLILNEQFF. CDR3 nucleotides: TGTGCCAGCAGCCAAAAAGGGGACTTGATCCTCAATGAGCAGTTCTTC.

There are a few counts of this clone. This chain connects TRBV5-6 to TRBJ2-5, with D possibly matching TRBD1 (6 bases). Per germline, CDR1 SGHDT and CDR2 YYEEEE. The CDR3 totals 13 residues. The V and J ends lost 2 bases and 5 bases respectively, with 10 bases between them. The chain's CDR3 is CASSLDRPETQYF. In DNA form, the CDR3 reads TGTGCCAGCAGCTTAGACAGGCCCGAGACCCAGTACTTC.

This clone has just one count. The chain combines TRBV11-2 with TRBJ2-7, with TRBD2 identical over 9 bases. The trim removed 4 bases at V and 5 bases at J, leaving 15 bases unmatched. The CDR3 length is 17 residues. Per the germline V gene, CDR1 is SGHAT and CDR2 is FQNNGV. The CDR3 region has the DNA TGTGCCAGCAGCTCCATTTCGGCGGGGGGGACTTTCCACGAGCAGTACTTC. This sequence encodes CASSSISAGGTFHEQYF.

V usage is TRBV5-6 and J usage is TRBJ1-5, with D hard to call. Trimming cost V 1 base and J 2 bases, with 4 bases left between them. The CDR3 has 13 residues. Looked up from germline, CDR1 is SGHDT and CDR2 is YYEEEE. The CDR3 is CASSLWGNQPQHF. In DNA form, the CDR3 reads TGTGCCAGCAGCTTGTGGGGCAATCAGCCCCAGCATTTT.

The chain uses TRBV9 and TRBJ1-1; D perhaps matches TRBD1 (5 bases). The CDR3 loop spans 14 amino acids. The V and J ends lost 4 bases and 6 bases respectively, with 16 bases between them. Per the germline V gene, CDR1 is SGDLS and CDR2 is YYNGEE. The CDR3 DNA is TGTGCCAGCAGCCCGCGGTGGGGGGACGCTGAAGCTTTCTTT. This gives the protein CASSPRWGDAEAFF.

The chain recombines TRBV28 with TRBJ1-1; no reliable D call. With 3 bases removed from V and 3 bases from J, the gap between germline ends came to 5 bases. The CDR3 runs to 12 residues. Germline V CDR1 and CDR2: MDHEN, SYDVKM. CDR3 amino acids: CASSLTHTEAFF. The CDR3 DNA reads as TGTGCCAGCAGTTTGACTCACACTGAAGCTTTCTTT.